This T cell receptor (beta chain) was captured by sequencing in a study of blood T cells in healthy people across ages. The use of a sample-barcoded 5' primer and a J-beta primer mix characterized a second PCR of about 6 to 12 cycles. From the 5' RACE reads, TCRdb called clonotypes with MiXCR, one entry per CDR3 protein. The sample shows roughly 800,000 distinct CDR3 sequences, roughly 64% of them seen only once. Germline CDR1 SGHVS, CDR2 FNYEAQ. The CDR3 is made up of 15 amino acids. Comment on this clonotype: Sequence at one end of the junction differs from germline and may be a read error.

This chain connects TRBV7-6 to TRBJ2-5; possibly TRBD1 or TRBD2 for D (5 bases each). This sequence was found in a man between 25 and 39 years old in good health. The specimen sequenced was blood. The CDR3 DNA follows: TGTGCCAGCAGCTTAGCCGGGACGGTGGAGGAGACCCGGTACTTC. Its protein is CASSLAGTVEETRYF.